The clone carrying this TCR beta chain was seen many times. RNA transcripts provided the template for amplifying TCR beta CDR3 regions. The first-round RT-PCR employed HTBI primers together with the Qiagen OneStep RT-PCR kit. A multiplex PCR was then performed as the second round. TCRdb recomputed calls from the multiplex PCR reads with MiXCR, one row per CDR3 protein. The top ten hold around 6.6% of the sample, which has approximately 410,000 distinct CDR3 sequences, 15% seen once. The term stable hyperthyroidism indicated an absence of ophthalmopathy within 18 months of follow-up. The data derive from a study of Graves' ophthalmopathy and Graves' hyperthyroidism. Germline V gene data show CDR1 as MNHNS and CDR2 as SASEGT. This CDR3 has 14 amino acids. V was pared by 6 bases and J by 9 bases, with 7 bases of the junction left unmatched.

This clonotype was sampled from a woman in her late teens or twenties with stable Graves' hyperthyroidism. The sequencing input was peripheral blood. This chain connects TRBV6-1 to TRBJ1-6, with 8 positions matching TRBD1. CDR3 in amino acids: CASRATGGSSPLHF. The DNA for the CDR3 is TGTGCCAGCAGGGCAACAGGGGGAAGTTCACCCCTCCACTTT.